The source of this T cell receptor beta chain is a study of spatial heterogeneity in lung cancer. Study in general: Every unique TCR and UMI combination, on average, appeared more than ten times in raw reads. Study observations and caveats: Among blood samples, ubiquitous expanded tumor TCRs appeared more at resection than at follow-up.

Each TCR cDNA molecule carried a unique molecular identifier. TCRdb fed the 5' RACE reads into MiXCR, producing one record per CDR3 protein. The table records about 48,000 distinct CDR3 sequences, approximately 5.3% of them present only once. With regard to this clonotype: The antigen is unknown.

Time point described: sample taken at primary tumor resection. Whole RNA, isolated from tumor, nontumor lung or frozen PBMC, was sequenced without prior sorting. The source was PBMCs, collected at surgery. The receptor was isolated from a male donor with early-stage non-small cell lung cancer.

This CDR3 reads CASSYGNRAPGETQYF. For the CDR3, the DNA is TGCGCCAGCAGCTACGGGAACAGGGCCCCTGGAGAGACCCAGTACTTC. This chain links TRBV5-1 with TRBJ2-5; D is perhaps TRBD1 (6 bases). Trimming stripped 3 bases from V and 4 bases from J, with 19 bases between. Looked up from germline, CDR1 is SGHRS and CDR2 is YFSETQ. This CDR3 region has 16 residues.